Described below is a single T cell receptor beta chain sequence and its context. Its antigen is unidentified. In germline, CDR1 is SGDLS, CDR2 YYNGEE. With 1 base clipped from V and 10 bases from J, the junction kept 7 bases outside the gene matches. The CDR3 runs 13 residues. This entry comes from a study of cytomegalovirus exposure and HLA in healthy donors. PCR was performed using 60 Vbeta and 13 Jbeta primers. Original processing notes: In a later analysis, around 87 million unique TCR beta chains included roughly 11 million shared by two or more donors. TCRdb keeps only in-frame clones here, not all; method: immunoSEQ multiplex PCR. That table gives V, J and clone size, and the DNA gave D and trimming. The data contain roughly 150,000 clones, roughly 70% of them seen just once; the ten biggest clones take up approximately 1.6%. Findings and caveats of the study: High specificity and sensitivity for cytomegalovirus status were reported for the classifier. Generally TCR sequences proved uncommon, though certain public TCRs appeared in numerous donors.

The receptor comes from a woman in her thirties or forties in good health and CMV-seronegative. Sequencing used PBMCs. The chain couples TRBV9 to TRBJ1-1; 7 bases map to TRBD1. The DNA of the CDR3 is TGTGCCAGCAGCGTATCCTCGGACAGGACAGCTTTCTTT. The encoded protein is CASSVSSDRTAFF.